This T cell receptor beta chain appears in the sequencing data of a study of Graves' ophthalmopathy and Graves' hyperthyroidism. Hyperthyroidism was new, under 2 months, in patients aged 18 to 65. Clinicians diagnosed using symptoms, serum thyroxine, TRAb, thyroid ultrasound and orbital computed tomography. The CDR3 is made up of 14 amino acids. V gave up 5 bases and J gave up 5 bases, with 15 bases separating them. This clonotype turned up a few times. Its antigen is currently unknown. Whole-study results and caveats: Detected in blood as well were most expanded thyroid clonotypes with frequency above 0.001.

TCR beta CDR3 amplification used RNA transcripts. HTBI primers primed a first-round RT-PCR, and a second-round multiplex PCR followed. MiXCR, applied by TCRdb to the multiplex PCR reads, yields one record per CDR3 protein. The data show about 500,000 distinct CDR3 sequences, 39% seen once. Material: peripheral blood or thyroid tissue (not recorded which). This chain joins TRBV12-3 or TRBV12-4 and TRBJ1-2; D may be TRBD1 (5 bases). This TCR was recovered from an adult man with Graves' hyperthyroidism. The CDR3 DNA reads as TGTGCCAGCAGTCCCCCAACGGGACTTTATGGCTACACCTTC. Translating it yields CASSPPTGLYGYTF.